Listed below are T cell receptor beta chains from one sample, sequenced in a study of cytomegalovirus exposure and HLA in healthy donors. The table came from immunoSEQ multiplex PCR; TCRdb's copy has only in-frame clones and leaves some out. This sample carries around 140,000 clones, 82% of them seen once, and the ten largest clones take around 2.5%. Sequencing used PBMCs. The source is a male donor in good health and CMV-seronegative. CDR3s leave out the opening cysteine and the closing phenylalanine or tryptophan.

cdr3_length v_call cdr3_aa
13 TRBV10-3 AISATETSTDTQY
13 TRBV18 ASSAGVAVTYEQY
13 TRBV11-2 ASSSGTGEETEAF
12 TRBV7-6 ASSTTASYNEQF
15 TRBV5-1 ASSLAERERGWETQY
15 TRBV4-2 ASSVSGLAENTGELF
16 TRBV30 AWSPLPDRARNTGELF
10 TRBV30 AWSGEAYEQY
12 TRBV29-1 SAPDRVKWETQY
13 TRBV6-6 ASSSPRGGVNEQY
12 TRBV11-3 ASSRTSLSGELF
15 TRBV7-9 ASSTDRTWGPLYEQY
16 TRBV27 ASSSAGTSASSYNEQF
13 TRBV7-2 ASSHSGVLSYEQY
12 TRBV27 ASSSQGANQPQH
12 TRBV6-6 ASSYSAGANEQF
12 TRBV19 AKPRTPQIDTQY
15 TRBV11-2 ASSSPLMGQGIYEQY
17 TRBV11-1 ASSLVAGEAPKPYNEQF
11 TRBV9 ASSPRSQETQY
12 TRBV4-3 ASSQDSGGGTQY
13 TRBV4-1 ASSHSQGGTGELF
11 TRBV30 AWSVGIGVGYT
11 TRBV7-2 ASSAGLTYGYT
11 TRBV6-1 ASSEGLGAGQY
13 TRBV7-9 ASSLGTGDPYEQY
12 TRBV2 ASRAGTSGGELF
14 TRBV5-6 ASSPRGGRGPYEQY
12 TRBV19 ATGTSGSPYEQY
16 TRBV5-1 ASSQGSATGGLTDTQY
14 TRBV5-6 ASSRWGQGNSGELF
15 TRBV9 ASSVGPTRRSADTQY
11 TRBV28 ASSPLAGDTQY
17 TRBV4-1 ASSPLLFRRGFTYNEQF
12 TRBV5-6 ASSFQSAGNTIY
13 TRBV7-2 ASSSAGGRSGTQY
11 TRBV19 ASTRDTNYGYT
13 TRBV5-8 ASSFLSGAQDEQY
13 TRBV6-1 ASRIRTGFANEQF
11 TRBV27 ASRASGINGYT
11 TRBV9 ASSATLGGELF
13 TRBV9 ASSLLAGGYNEQF
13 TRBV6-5 ASSTRGMSYNEQF
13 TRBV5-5 ASSLALATNEKLF
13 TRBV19 ASPHLLGPPKTQY
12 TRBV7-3 ASSPDSSRYEQY
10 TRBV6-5 ASSPERGRRL
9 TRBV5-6 ASSYGYEQY
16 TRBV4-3 ASSQETLTTGATYEQY
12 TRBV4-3 ASSPGGQSYEQY
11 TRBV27 ASSLLHTGELF
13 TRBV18 ASSPGGTGVGGYT
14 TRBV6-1 ASSETQGVLTGELF